This record looks at one T cell receptor (beta chain) sequence and its context. Deletions cut 7 bases from V and 3 bases from J, with 13 bases between. The CDR3 is 14 residues long. CDR1 MDHEN and CDR2 SYDVKM come from the germline V gene. The data derive from a study of T cell changes during pregnancy in multiple sclerosis. The repertoire was sequenced with immunoSEQ multiplex PCR; TCRdb's copy has only in-frame clones and lacks some. Of tens of thousands of clones listed, approximately 95% are singletons. The material was peripheral blood, obtained in the first trimester of pregnancy. The gene calls are TRBV28 and TRBJ2-1; D may be TRBD1 (6 bases). The TCR originated in a female donor with multiple sclerosis, enrolled in a pregnancy study. Here the CDR3 reads CASTSPDSYNEQFF. Written as DNA, the CDR3 is TGTGCCAGCACATCCCCGGACAGCTACAATGAGCAGTTCTTC.